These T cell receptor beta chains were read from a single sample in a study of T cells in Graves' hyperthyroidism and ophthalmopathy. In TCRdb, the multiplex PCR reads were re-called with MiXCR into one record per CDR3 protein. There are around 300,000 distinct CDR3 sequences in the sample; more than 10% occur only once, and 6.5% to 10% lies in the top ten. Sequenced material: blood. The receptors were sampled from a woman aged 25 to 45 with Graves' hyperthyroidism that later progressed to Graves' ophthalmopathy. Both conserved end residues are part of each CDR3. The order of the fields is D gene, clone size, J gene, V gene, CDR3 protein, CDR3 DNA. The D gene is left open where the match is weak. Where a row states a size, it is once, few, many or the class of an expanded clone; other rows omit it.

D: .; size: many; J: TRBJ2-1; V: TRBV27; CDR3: CASSLSRDAPLNEQFF; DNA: TGTGCCAGCAGTTTATCCCGGGACGCACCCCTCAATGAGCAGTTCTTC
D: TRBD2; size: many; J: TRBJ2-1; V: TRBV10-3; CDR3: CAISESTGGADNEQFF; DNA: TGTGCCATCAGTGAGTCGACGGGGGGGGCGGACAATGAGCAGTTCTTC
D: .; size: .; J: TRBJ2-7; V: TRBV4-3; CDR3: CASSQSTLAYEQYF; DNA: TGCGCCAGCAGCCAATCCACTTTGGCCTACGAGCAGTACTTC
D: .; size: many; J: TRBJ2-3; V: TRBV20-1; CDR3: CSVRARATDTQYF; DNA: TGCAGTGTACGGGCCCGTGCTACAGATACGCAGTATTTT
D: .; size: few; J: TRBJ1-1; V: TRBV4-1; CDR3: CASSQGAGEAFF; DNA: TGCGCCAGCAGCCAAGGGGCAGGAGAAGCTTTCTTT
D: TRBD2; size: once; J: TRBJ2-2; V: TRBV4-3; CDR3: CASSQDSGRAIAGELFF; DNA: TGCGCCAGCAGCCAAGACAGCGGGAGGGCTATCGCCGGGGAGCTGTTTTTT
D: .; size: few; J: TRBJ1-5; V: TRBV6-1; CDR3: CASSYSQSLQHF; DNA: TGTGCCAGCAGTTATTCCCAATCCCTCCAGCATTTT
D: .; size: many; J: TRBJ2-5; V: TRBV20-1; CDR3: CSANRVPKETQYF; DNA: TGCAGTGCAAACAGGGTGCCCAAGGAGACCCAGTACTTC
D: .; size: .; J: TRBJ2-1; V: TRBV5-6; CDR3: CASSLVTLNHYNEQFF; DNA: TGTGCCAGCAGCTTGGTAACACTGAACCATTACAATGAGCAGTTCTTC
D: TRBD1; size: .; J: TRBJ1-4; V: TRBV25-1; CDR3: CASSDPQGAGEKLFF; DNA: TGTGCCAGCAGTGATCCTCAGGGGGCGGGTGAAAAACTGTTTTTT
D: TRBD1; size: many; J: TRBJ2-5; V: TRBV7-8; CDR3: CASSPRRTGKETQYF; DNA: TGTGCCAGCAGCCCCCGCCGGACAGGGAAAGAGACCCAGTACTTC
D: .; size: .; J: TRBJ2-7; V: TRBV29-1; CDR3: CSVAGTYGYEQYF; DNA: TGCAGCGTGGCCGGGACATACGGCTACGAGCAGTACTTC
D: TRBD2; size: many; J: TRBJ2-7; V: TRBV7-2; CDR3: CASSLARASGRYEQYF; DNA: TGTGCCAGCAGCTTAGCGCGGGCTAGCGGGAGGTACGAGCAGTACTTC
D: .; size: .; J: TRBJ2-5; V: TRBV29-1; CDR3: CSADRGLQETQYF; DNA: TGCAGCGCTGACAGGGGACTACAAGAGACCCAGTACTTC
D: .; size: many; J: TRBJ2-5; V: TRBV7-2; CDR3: CASSPAPVGGTQYF; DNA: TGTGCCAGCAGCCCTGCTCCGGTCGGAGGGACCCAGTACTTC
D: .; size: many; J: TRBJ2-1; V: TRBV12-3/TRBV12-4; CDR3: CASSPRPLNEQFF; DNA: TGTGCCAGCAGTCCCCGACCTCTTAATGAGCAGTTCTTC
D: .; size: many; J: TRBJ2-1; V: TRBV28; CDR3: CASRQPGHNEQFF; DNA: TGTGCCAGCAGACAACCGGGCCACAATGAGCAGTTCTTC
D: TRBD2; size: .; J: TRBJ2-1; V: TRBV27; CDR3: CASSYSDLGLPYNEQFF; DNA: TGTGCCAGCAGTTACTCGGACCTGGGACTACCGTACAATGAGCAGTTCTTC
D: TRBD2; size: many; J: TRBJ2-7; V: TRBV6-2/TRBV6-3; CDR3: CAIGLAGAPYEQYF; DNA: TGTGCCATCGGACTAGCGGGAGCACCCTACGAGCAGTACTTC
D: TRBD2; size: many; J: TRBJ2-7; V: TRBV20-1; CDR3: CSARDRLAGGRSNEQYF; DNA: TGCAGTGCTAGAGATCGCCTAGCGGGAGGGCGTAGCAACGAGCAGTACTTC
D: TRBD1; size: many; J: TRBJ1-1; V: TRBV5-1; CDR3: CASSLSGGITEAFF; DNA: TGCGCCAGCAGCTTATCAGGGGGGATCACTGAAGCTTTCTTT
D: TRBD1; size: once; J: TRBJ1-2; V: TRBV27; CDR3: CASSPGTGGAKEDGYTF; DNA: TGTGCCAGCAGTCCGGGGACAGGGGGCGCGAAGGAGGATGGCTACACCTTC
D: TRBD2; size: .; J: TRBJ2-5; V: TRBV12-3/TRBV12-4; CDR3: CASSGTSYQETQYF; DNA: TGTGCCAGCAGCGGGACTAGCTACCAAGAGACCCAGTACTTC
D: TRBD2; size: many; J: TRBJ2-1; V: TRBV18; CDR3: CASSPPSGGGAYNEQFF; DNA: TGTGCCAGCTCACCTCCTAGCGGGGGGGGAGCCTACAATGAGCAGTTCTTC
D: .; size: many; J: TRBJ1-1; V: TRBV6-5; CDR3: CASSYSGTMNTEAFF; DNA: TGTGCCAGCAGTTACTCGGGCACGATGAACACTGAAGCTTTCTTT
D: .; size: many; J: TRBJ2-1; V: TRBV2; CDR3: CASSEEGSQRSYNEQFF; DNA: TGTGCCAGCAGTGAAGAAGGATCCCAGCGCTCCTACAATGAGCAGTTCTTC
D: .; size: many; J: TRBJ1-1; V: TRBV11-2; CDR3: CASSSDRVLEAFF; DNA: TGTGCCAGCAGCTCGGACCGGGTCCTTGAAGCTTTCTTT